This is a list of T cell receptor beta chains from one sample in a study of Ad26.COV2.S vaccination and SARS-CoV-2 variants. Data came from immunoSEQ multiplex PCR; TCRdb stores just in-frame clones and leaves some out. This sample carries fewer than 800,000 clones, more than 80% of them seen once, and the ten largest clones take around 1.5%. Sequencing used peripheral blood, obtained in a trial of Ad26.COV2.S vaccine versus placebo. Receptors were obtained from a person between 18 and 59 years old who received the Ad26.COV2.S COVID-19 vaccine or a placebo. CDR3s include the opening cysteine and the closing phenylalanine or tryptophan. The D gene is left open where the match is weak.

NA | TRBJ1-4 | TRBV6-6 | CASSSNEKLFF
NA | TRBJ1-1 | TRBV5-1 | CASSFGQNTEAFF
TRBD2 | TRBJ2-1 | TRBV7-3 | CASSSTGGYNEQFF
NA | TRBJ2-3 | TRBV3-1/TRBV3-2 | CASSPEPGSDTQYF
NA | TRBJ1-6 | TRBV19 | CASSLGSTNSPLHF
NA | TRBJ2-3 | TRBV5-1 | CASSVTFDTQYF
NA | TRBJ2-6 | TRBV5-8 | CASSFDGKSSGANVLTF
NA | TRBJ2-2 | TRBV27 | CASSFTRTGELFF
NA | TRBJ1-5 | TRBV6-5 | CASSTPGLNQPQHF
NA | TRBJ2-6 | TRBV30 | CAWSDDGHSGANVLTF
TRBD2 | TRBJ2-1 | TRBV9 | CASSVLAGLYNEQFF
NA | TRBJ2-2 | TRBV27 | CASSHMTGNTGELFF
TRBD1 | TRBJ2-1 | TRBV6-5 | CASSLTDRVAYNEQFF
NA | TRBJ2-3 | TRBV5-1 | CASSLVGDTQYF
NA | TRBJ2-7 | TRBV27 | CASSLNPRGQGYEQYF
NA | TRBJ2-3 | TRBV30 | CAWSVRAGTDTQYF
NA | TRBJ1-5 | TRBV4-3 | CASSLEVGQPQHF
NA | TRBJ2-7 | TRBV5-4 | CASSFGGPSSYEQYF
NA | TRBJ1-5 | TRBV11-2 | CASRADSNQPQHF
TRBD1 | TRBJ2-1 | TRBV7-2 | CASSLAPGTGDWSEQFF
TRBD1 | TRBJ1-5 | TRBV15 | CATSKKTGQGGSNQPQHF
NA | TRBJ1-3 | TRBV5-1 | CASSLTPQGSGNTIYF
TRBD1 | TRBJ2-5 | TRBV2 | CASNARGRAGQETQYF
TRBD2 | TRBJ2-1 | TRBV10-3 | CAIRAPGGDEQFF
NA | TRBJ2-1 | TRBV6-4 | CASSDNYNEQFF
TRBD2 | TRBJ2-1 | TRBV11-2 | CASSFAGGFNEQFF
NA | TRBJ1-1 | TRBV6-2/TRBV6-3 | CASSYGRGMNTEAFF
TRBD1 | TRBJ2-7 | TRBV5-1 | CASTQLTGGDEQYF
NA | TRBJ2-5 | TRBV7-2 | CASSFPSLGIQETQYF
NA | TRBJ1-4 | TRBV19 | CASSRRGDIYEKLFF
NA | TRBJ2-7 | TRBV7-9 | CASSTGHGQYF
NA | TRBJ1-3 | TRBV7-2 | CASSPAGSGNTIYF
NA | TRBJ1-5 | TRBV5-6 | CASSFSRTSIEAQHF
NA | TRBJ1-1 | TRBV5-5 | CASSLQGAEAFF
NA | TRBJ2-6 | TRBV3-1/TRBV3-2 | CASSQDTLGAGANVLTF
NA | TRBJ2-1 | TRBV30 | CAWSVDGSDYNEQFF
TRBD2 | TRBJ2-3 | TRBV3-1/TRBV3-2 | CASSPTSGGNTQYF
NA | TRBJ1-5 | TRBV12-3/TRBV12-4 | CASTGGLQPQHF
NA | TRBJ2-2 | TRBV5-1 | CASSFPGGGNTGELFF
TRBD2 | TRBJ2-5 | TRBV5-1 | CASRPREGLRETQYF
TRBD1 | TRBJ1-5 | TRBV6-1 | CASSESGRGSQPQHF
TRBD1 | TRBJ2-3 | TRBV6-5 | CASRSQGADTQYF
TRBD2 | TRBJ2-1 | TRBV10-1 | CASSGTSGSYNEQFF
NA | TRBJ2-2 | TRBV2 | CASSVIPGTGELFF
NA | TRBJ1-1 | TRBV11-2 | CASSLGGPEAFF
NA | TRBJ2-7 | TRBV27 | CASSLTRSSYEQYF
NA | TRBJ1-1 | TRBV29-1 | CSVEDYNTEAFF
TRBD2 | TRBJ2-1 | TRBV6-2/TRBV6-3 | CASSYGRRTSGYNEQFF
TRBD1 | TRBJ2-1 | TRBV12-5 | CASGPDRGPAIF
TRBD2 | TRBJ2-3 | TRBV7-9 | CASSLLRGGTDTQYF
NA | TRBJ2-3 | TRBV30 | CAWRDYPTDTQYF
TRBD2 | TRBJ2-2 | TRBV7-9 | CASSRAGDRGTGELFF
NA | TRBJ2-1 | TRBV19 | CASSEASGVGGGNEQFF
NA | TRBJ1-2 | TRBV5-6 | CASGINYGYTF
NA | TRBJ1-4 | TRBV7-9 | CASSLYRVGNEKLFF
NA | TRBJ1-2 | TRBV3-1/TRBV3-2 | CASSPQGPYGYTF